The TCR beta chain under discussion was sequenced for a study of beta chain features in type 1 diabetes. Notes on the study in general: Any HLA type influence on TCRB rearrangement was left unresolved here. A moderate, significant TCRB CDR3 shortening appeared in type 1 diabetes across four CD4+ subsets.

Each sorted fraction was over 95% pure. This clone has just a few counts. Its matching antigen is unknown. The whole isolated RNA underwent reverse transcription, so sequencing captured expressed TCRB transcripts. There were 3.5 million to 4.5 million reads on average in the naive, central memory and regulatory T cell samples. TCRdb's table, derived via immunoSEQ multiplex PCR, lists solely in-frame clones and lacks some. This table holds fewer than 900,000 clones, roughly 16% found once. V was clipped by 4 bases and J by 5 bases, with 10 bases between them. The CDR3 length is 13 residues. Looked up from germline, CDR1 is MDHEN and CDR2 is SYDVKM.

Sequenced: naive CD4+ T cells from blood. The genes are TRBV28 and TRBJ2-3, with unresolved D. This clonotype was obtained from a woman aged 18-29 years in good health. CDR3 sequence (DNA): TGTGCCAGCAGTTGGGTCCAACGAGATACGCAGTATTTT. Translated: CASSWVQRDTQYF. The full variable domain, rest sourced from reference TRBV28 and TRBJ2-3, is DVKVTQSSRYLVKRTGEKVFLECVQDMDHENMFWYRQDPGLGLRLIYFSYDVKMKEKGDIPEGYSVSREKKERFSLILESASTNQTSMYLCASSWVQRDTQYFGPGTRLTVL.